Following are 30 T cell receptor beta chains from one sample sequenced in a study of T cells after yellow fever vaccination. TCRdb reprocessed the 5' RACE reads with MiXCR, giving one entry per CDR3 protein. The data contain 250,000 or so distinct CDR3 sequences, approximately 3.5% of them seen just once; the ten biggest clones take up 15% to 20%. Here the sequenced sample was PBMCs, taken 15 days after the yellow fever booster vaccination. These receptors came from a young man who received the YFV17D yellow fever vaccine.

This clonotype was detected ten times or more. The CDR3 coding sequence is TGTGCCAGCAGCGTAGGGGCGGGGGGGCCAGTAGATACGCAGTATTTT. Amino acids: CASSVGAGGPVDTQYF. This chain uses TRBV9 with TRBJ2-3; TRBD2 agrees at 9 bases. This CDR3 has 16 residues. V gave up 0 bases and J gave up 5 bases; unmatched junction bases: 7. From germline, CDR1 is SGDLS and CDR2 YYNGEE.

The chain recombines TRBV5-1 with TRBJ2-7; TRBD2 matches at 8 bases. The CDR3 spans 18 residues. CDR1 SGHRS and CDR2 YFSETQ come from the germline V gene. The V gene end was trimmed by 2 bases and the J gene end by 0 bases; junction bases not matched to a gene: 13. CDR3 protein: CASSFRPPAGGISYEQYF. CDR3 nucleotides: TGCGCCAGCAGCTTTCGCCCTCCGGCGGGGGGAATCTCCTACGAGCAGTACTTC.

This clonotype was detected many times. For the CDR3, the DNA is TGCAGCGTCGATATGGGGAGGGGGGTTGTTGAAGCTTTCTTT. This gives the protein CSVDMGRGVVEAFF. The V and J genes are TRBV29-1 and TRBJ1-1; TRBD1 is a possible D gene (6 bases). The germline CDR1 and CDR2 sequences are SQVTM and ANQGSEA. The length of the CDR3 is 14 residues. The V and J ends lost 6 bases and 7 bases respectively, with 21 bases between them.

The sample holds many counts of this clonotype. The V gene is TRBV27, the J gene TRBJ2-7; unclear D gene. V lost 0 bases to trimming and J lost 5 bases, with 8 bases between them. CDR3 length equals 13 residues. Germline assignment: CDR1 MNHEY and CDR2 SMNVEV (reference sequence). The CDR3 loop is CASSLSLIHEQYF. The CDR3 DNA sequence: TGTGCCAGCAGTTTATCTCTTATACACGAGCAGTACTTC.

The table lists this clonotype with many counts. The CDR3 loop is CASSKWGYDYNEQFF. The CDR3 DNA reads as TGTGCCAGCTCCAAATGGGGGTATGATTACAATGAGCAGTTCTTC. The chain is built from TRBV6-5 and TRBJ2-1; the D gene could be TRBD1 or TRBD2 (5 bases each). Trimming stripped 8 bases from V and 4 bases from J, with 18 bases between. CDR1 and CDR2 from the germline V gene are MNHEY and SVGAGI. This CDR3 comprises 15 residues.

This clonotype was seen at least ten times. The chain links TRBV12-3 or TRBV12-4 to TRBJ2-3; D not resolved. V lost 3 bases and J 2 bases, leaving 9 bases between the germline ends. This CDR3 contains 14 residues. The CDR3 reads CASSFSQPTDTQYF. The CDR3 region has the DNA TGTGCCAGCAGTTTTTCTCAGCCCACAGATACGCAGTATTTT.

This clonotype showed up many times. The CDR3 nucleotides are TGTGCCAGCAGGAGGACAGGAGACAATCAGCCCCAGCATTTT. This translates into CASRRTGDNQPQHF. The rearrangement uses TRBV12-3 or TRBV12-4 and TRBJ1-5; 7 nucleotides line up with TRBD1. J gave up 3 bases and V 6 bases, and 5 bases lay outside the gene matches. This CDR3 has 14 residues.

This clonotype was counted many times. This chain links TRBV12-3 or TRBV12-4 with TRBJ1-5; D uncertain. CDR3 length: 17 amino acids. Between the trimmed V and J ends, which lost 5 bases and 1 base, there was a span of 18 bases. The CDR3 loop reads CASSPPIGTVSNQPQHF. CDR3 sequence (DNA): TGTGCCAGCAGTCCCCCGATTGGTACCGTAAGCAATCAGCCCCAGCATTTT.

This clonotype was seen at least ten times. The J gene is TRBJ2-7, the V gene TRBV5-1; D perhaps matches TRBD1 (5 bases). V lost 4 bases and J 1 base, leaving 15 bases between the germline ends. In germline, CDR1 is SGHRS, CDR2 YFSETQ. This CDR3 is built from 15 residues. The CDR3 DNA reads as TGCGCCAGCAGCCCGCAAGGCCAGGGATCCTACGAGCAGTACTTC. This translates into CASSPQGQGSYEQYF.

This clonotype was found many times. This chain connects TRBV9 to TRBJ1-3; D remains unclear. Germline-derived CDR1 and CDR2 are SGDLS and YYNGEE. Trimming took off 0 bases at V and 0 bases at J, with 13 bases between the two ends. The CDR3 spans 17 residues. The CDR3, as DNA: TGTGCCAGCAGCGTAGGAAACACTCAACGCTCTGGAAACACCATATATTTT. Its translation is CASSVGNTQRSGNTIYF. The variable domain in full, with the rest retrieved from reference TRBV9 and TRBJ1-3, is DSGVTQTPKHLITATGQRVTLRCSPRSGDLSVYWYQQSLDQGLQFLIQYYNGEERAKGNILERFSAQQFPDLHSELNLSSLELGDSALYFCASSVGNTQRSGNTIYFGEGSWLTVV.

Many counts were recorded for this clonotype. The chain joins TRBV9 to TRBJ2-3; 10 bases are a match to TRBD2. Germline CDR1 and CDR2: SGDLS and YYNGEE. The CDR3 is made up of 16 amino acids. After removal of 3 bases from V and 5 bases from J, the junction contained 9 bases not matched to a gene. CDR3 nucleotide sequence: TGTGCCAGCAGCGGTCACAGCGGGGGGGCGGGAGATACGCAGTATTTT. Protein: CASSGHSGGAGDTQYF.

The table lists this clonotype with many counts. V is TRBV14 and J is TRBJ2-1; D is unclear. Per the germline V gene, CDR1 is SGHDN and CDR2 is FVKESK. Deletions cut 0 bases from V and 7 bases from J, with 7 bases between. This CDR3 has 13 residues. CDR3 bases: TGTGCCAGCAGCCAAGATCTGACTAATGAGCAGTTCTTC. This codes for CASSQDLTNEQFF.

The chain recombines TRBV6-5 with TRBJ1-5; D may be TRBD1 (6 bases). Germline lookup yields CDR1 MNHEY and CDR2 SVGAGI. The CDR3 has 14 amino acids. V dropped 8 bases and J dropped 1 base, with 12 bases sitting between them. The CDR3 coding sequence is TGTGCCAGCGGCTCAACAGGGAGCAATCAGCCCCAGCATTTT. As protein: CASGSTGSNQPQHF.

This clonotype occurred many times. V and J are TRBV4-3 and TRBJ2-6; the D is unclear. This CDR3 spans 16 amino acids. V was pared by 1 base and J by 0 bases, with 7 bases between. CDR1 LGHNA and CDR2 YSLEER come from the germline V gene. CDR3 region: CASSQVAGSGANVLTF. CDR3 nucleotide sequence: TGCGCCAGCAGCCAAGTAGCCGGCTCTGGGGCCAACGTCCTGACTTTC.

In its sample, this clonotype was seen many times. The chain carries TRBV20-1 and TRBJ1-4; possibly TRBD1 for D (6 bases). CDR1 and CDR2 (germline): DFQATT, SNEGSKA (reference sequence). V lost 0 bases and J 3 bases, leaving 14 bases between the germline ends. The CDR3 extends over 16 amino acids. For the CDR3, the DNA is TGCAGTGCTAGAGATCAGGGGCGGTGGGCTAATGAAAAACTGTTTTTT. Translating it yields CSARDQGRWANEKLFF.

There are many counts of this clonotype. The chain carries TRBV7-2 and TRBJ1-1; D is perhaps TRBD1 (6 bases). With 4 bases removed from V and 3 bases from J, the gap between germline ends came to 12 bases. The CDR3 length is 14 residues. CDR1 SGHTA and CDR2 FQGNSA come from the germline V gene. CDR3: CASSSQGGDTEAFF. The CDR3 coding sequence is TGTGCCAGCAGCTCACAGGGTGGAGACACTGAAGCTTTCTTT.

This clonotype was detected ten times or more. The chain recombines TRBV5-1 with TRBJ2-3, with 10 bases matching TRBD2. This CDR3 has 15 amino acids. Germline CDR1 and CDR2: SGHRS and YFSETQ. The V gene end was trimmed by 1 base and the J gene end by 5 bases; junction bases not matched to a gene: 4. DNA for the CDR3: TGCGCCAGCAGCTTGATCCGGACTAGCGGAGATACGCAGTATTTT. This sequence encodes CASSLIRTSGDTQYF.

This clonotype was counted ten times or more. This chain connects TRBV20-1 to TRBJ1-5, with D uncertain. Per the germline V gene, CDR1 is DFQATT and CDR2 is SNEGSKA (reference sequence). There are 13 residues in the CDR3. V shed 6 bases and J shed 4 bases, with 13 bases lying between them. CDR3 in amino acids: CSASGTINQPQHF. The CDR3 region has the DNA TGCAGTGCCTCGGGAACGATTAATCAGCCCCAGCATTTT.

This clonotype was seen many times. The V and J genes are TRBV29-1 and TRBJ1-2; D possibly corresponds to TRBD1 (6 bases). V was shortened by 5 bases and J by 4 bases, with 8 bases between the two germline ends. The CDR3 contains 11 residues. Germline CDR1 and CDR2: SQVTM and ANQGSEA. The CDR3 loop is CSVRTAYGYTF. CDR3 nucleotides: TGCAGCGTTCGGACAGCCTATGGCTACACCTTC. Complete variable domain (other parts from reference TRBV29-1 and TRBJ1-2): SAVISQKPSRDICQRGTSLTIQCQVDSQVTMMFWYRQQPGQSLTLIATANQGSEATYESGFVIDKFPISRPNLTFSTLTVSNMSPEDSSIYLCSVRTAYGYTFGSGTRLTVV.

This clonotype came up many times. V is TRBV5-1 and J is TRBJ2-2, with unresolved D. Trimming took off 4 bases at V and 0 bases at J, with 10 bases between the two ends. The CDR3 has 15 residues. Germline V gene data show CDR1 as SGHRS and CDR2 as YFSETQ. CDR3 sequence reads: CASSDGAANTGELFF. The CDR3 region has the DNA TGCGCCAGCAGCGACGGCGCCGCGAACACCGGGGAGCTGTTTTTT.

Ten or more counts support this clonotype. The chain is built from TRBV7-9 and TRBJ2-3, with D possibly TRBD2 on 5 matching bases. The germline V gene encodes CDR1 SEHNR and CDR2 FQNEAQ (reference sequence). The CDR3 spans 13 residues. V shed 5 bases and J shed 6 bases, with 12 bases lying between them. The DNA of the CDR3 is TGTGCCAGCAGCGACGAAATAGCGGATACGCAGTATTTT. Translating it yields CASSDEIADTQYF.

There are many counts of this clonotype. This chain links TRBV12-3 or TRBV12-4 with TRBJ2-1, with TRBD2 matching 9 bases. Unmatched junction bases numbered 13, after V lost 3 bases and J lost 7 bases. The CDR3 runs to 17 residues. The CDR3 reads CASSFRGGGSSWNEQFF. Here the CDR3 DNA reads TGTGCCAGCAGTTTTCGCGGGGGGGGATCAAGTTGGAATGAGCAGTTCTTC.

The chain joins TRBV10-3 to TRBJ2-7; 12 bases agree with TRBD1. J gave up 3 bases and V 8 bases, and 11 bases lay outside the gene matches. The CDR3 loop spans 16 amino acids. Germline-derived CDR1 and CDR2 are ENHRY and SYGVKD. The CDR3 is CAILGTGGTRGYEQYF. CDR3 DNA sequence: TGTGCCATCCTCGGGACAGGGGGCACTAGGGGCTACGAGCAGTACTTC.

This clonotype appeared many times. The gene calls are TRBV7-9 and TRBJ1-1; D is perhaps TRBD1 (6 bases). Per germline, CDR1 SEHNR and CDR2 FQNEAQ (reference sequence). This CDR3 has 13 residues. Trimming stripped 5 bases from V and 5 bases from J, with 12 bases between. This CDR3 is CASSGRGGTEAFF. CDR3 in DNA: TGTGCCAGCAGCGGCCGAGGGGGGACTGAAGCTTTCTTT. The full variable domain, its missing parts supplied by reference TRBV7-9 and TRBJ1-1, is DTGVSQNPRHKITKRGQNVTFRCDPISEHNRLYWYRQTLGQGPEFLTYFQNEAQLEKSRLLSDRFSAERPKGSFSTLEIQRTEQGDSAMYLCASSGRGGTEAFFGQGTRLTVV.

The V call is TRBV11-2, the J call TRBJ2-7, with D perhaps TRBD2 (6 bases). CDR1 is SGHAT and CDR2 is FQNNGV in the germline V gene. CDR3 length: 15 residues. V lost 3 bases, J lost 1 base, and 13 bases lay in between. CDR3 in amino acids: CASSLGGSVSYEQYV. In DNA, the CDR3 is TGTGCCAGCAGCTTGGGGGGATCGGTGTCCTACGAGCAGTACGTC.

This clonotype was counted ten times or more. This chain links TRBV27 with TRBJ1-1, with 8 bases identical to TRBD1. J lost 3 bases, V lost 8 bases, and 5 bases had no gene match. Germline loops: CDR1 MNHEY, CDR2 SMNVEV (reference sequence). This CDR3 is built from 13 residues. The CDR3 DNA reads as TGTGCCAGCGGGATACAGGGGGACACTGAAGCTTTCTTT. It translates to CASGIQGDTEAFF.

This chain uses TRBV7-2 with TRBJ2-2; maybe TRBD1 (5 bases). Trimming cost V 3 bases and J 7 bases, with 18 bases left between them. CDR1 is SGHTA and CDR2 is FQGNSA in the germline V gene. The CDR3 is made up of 16 amino acids. This CDR3 is CASSFPGQGKSGELFF. The CDR3 coding sequence is TGTGCCAGCAGCTTTCCAGGTCAGGGAAAAAGCGGGGAGCTGTTTTTT.

This clonotype has ten or more counts. V is TRBV20-1 and J is TRBJ2-4; D gene uncertain. The CDR3 has 14 residues. The V end lost 6 bases, the J end lost 7 bases, and 19 bases lay between the germline ends. Germline-derived CDR1 and CDR2 are DFQATT and SNEGSKA (reference sequence). CDR3 sequence: CSAADTRVGNIQYF. The CDR3, as DNA: TGCAGTGCCGCCGACACAAGGGTGGGGAACATTCAGTACTTC.

This clonotype was seen repeatedly, ten times or more. The V gene is TRBV5-1, the J gene TRBJ2-1; D is perhaps TRBD1 or TRBD2 (5 bases each). The CDR3 extends over 15 amino acids. The V and J ends lost 0 bases and 7 bases respectively, with 14 bases between them. The germline gives CDR1 SGHRS, CDR2 YFSETQ. CDR3 loop: CASSLAGASRNEQFF. The CDR3 DNA sequence: TGCGCCAGCAGCTTGGCCGGGGCCAGTCGGAATGAGCAGTTCTTC.

At least ten counts were recorded for this clonotype. The CDR3 nucleotides read TGTGCCAGCAGTTTAAAAGCCGGGACAGGGTCTCTTTCCCTCCACTTT. Translating gives CASSLKAGTGSLSLHF. The J gene is TRBJ1-6, the V gene TRBV28; TRBD1 matches 9 bases. After removal of 2 bases from V and 14 bases from J, the junction contained 13 bases not matched to a gene. CDR1 and CDR2 from the germline V gene are MDHEN and SYDVKM. This CDR3 comprises 16 residues. Using reference TRBV28 and TRBJ1-6 for the parts outside the CDR3, the full variable domain is DVKVTQSSRYLVKRTGEKVFLECVQDMDHENMFWYRQDPGLGLRLIYFSYDVKMKEKGDIPEGYSVSREKKERFSLILESASTNQTSMYLCASSLKAGTGSLSLHFGNGTRLTVT.